This paragraph covers one T cell receptor beta chain sequence. These data belong to a study of blood T cell repertoires in COVID-19. Sequencing used immunoSEQ multiplex PCR; TCRdb keeps in-frame clones, though not all of them. The sample records under 95,000 clones, 75% to 85% being singletons. After removal of 5 bases from V and 4 bases from J, the junction contained 12 bases not matched to a gene. Germline V gene sequence: CDR1 SGHVS, CDR2 FQNEAQ. The CDR3 loop spans 16 amino acids. This sequence joins TRBV7-8 and TRBJ2-3; the match to TRBD2 covers 7 bases. Sequenced material: peripheral blood. The receptor comes from a woman aged 80 or over with acute or convalescent COVID-19. The CDR3, as DNA: TGTGCCAGCAGCGGGCGTGACGGGAGCGGGGCAGATACGCAGTATTTT. This translates into CASSGRDGSGADTQYF.